This T cell receptor beta chain stems from a study of chemoradiotherapy in HPV16-positive cancers. Trimming removed 0 bases from V and 0 bases from J, with 12 bases in between. Germline V gives CDR1 SGHNT, CDR2 YYREEE (reference sequence). This CDR3 is 16 amino acids long. The method was immunoSEQ multiplex PCR; TCRdb's version includes in-frame clones alone and lacks a portion of them. The table includes some 5,000 clones, around nine tenths detected once. Repeated repertoire sampling spanned the course of chemoradiotherapy. This chain connects TRBV5-4 to TRBJ1-1, with D maybe TRBD1 (6 bases). The source was tumor tissue, collected from a patient who underwent chemoradiotherapy. This TCR was recovered from a human donor with HPV-associated anogenital cancer. The CDR3 nucleotides are TGTGCCAGCAGCTTGGCGGGGAGGGGGTTGAACACTGAAGCTTTCTTT. It specifies CASSLAGRGLNTEAFF.